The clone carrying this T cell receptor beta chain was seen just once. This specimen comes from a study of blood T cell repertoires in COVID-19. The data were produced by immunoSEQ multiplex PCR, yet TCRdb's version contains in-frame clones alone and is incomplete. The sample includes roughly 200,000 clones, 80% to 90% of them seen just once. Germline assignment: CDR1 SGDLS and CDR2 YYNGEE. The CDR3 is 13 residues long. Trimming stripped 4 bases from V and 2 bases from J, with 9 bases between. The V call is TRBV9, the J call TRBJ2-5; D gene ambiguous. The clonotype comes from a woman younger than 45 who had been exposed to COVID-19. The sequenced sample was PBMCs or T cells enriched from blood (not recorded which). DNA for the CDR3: TGTGCCAGCAGCCAAGCGACTCAAGAGACCCAGTACTTC. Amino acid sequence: CASSQATQETQYF.